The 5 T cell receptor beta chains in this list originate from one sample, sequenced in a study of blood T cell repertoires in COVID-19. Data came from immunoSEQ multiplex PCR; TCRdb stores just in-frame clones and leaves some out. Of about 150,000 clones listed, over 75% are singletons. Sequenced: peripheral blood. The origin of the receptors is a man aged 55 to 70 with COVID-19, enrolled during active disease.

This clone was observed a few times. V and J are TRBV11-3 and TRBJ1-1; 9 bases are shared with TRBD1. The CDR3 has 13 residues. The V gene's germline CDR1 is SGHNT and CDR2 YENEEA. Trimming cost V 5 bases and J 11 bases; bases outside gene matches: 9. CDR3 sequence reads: CASSGNRDRAAFF. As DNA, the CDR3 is TGTGCCAGCAGCGGAAACCGGGACAGGGCTGCTTTCTTT.

CDR3 region: CASTRGVFSPLHF. The DNA of the CDR3 is TGTGCCAGCACCCGGGGGGTTTTTTCACCCCTCCACTTT. This chain connects TRBV6-5 to TRBJ1-6; the D gene is possibly TRBD1 (5 bases). This CDR3 is built from 13 residues. Germline values: CDR1 MNHEY, CDR2 SVGAGI. V lost 7 bases, J lost 9 bases, and 13 bases lay in between.

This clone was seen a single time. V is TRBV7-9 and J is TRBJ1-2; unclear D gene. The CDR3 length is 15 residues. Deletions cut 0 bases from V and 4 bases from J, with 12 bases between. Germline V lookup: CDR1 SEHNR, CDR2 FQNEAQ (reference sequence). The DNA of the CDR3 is TGTGCCAGCAGCTTAGCGGGCCCGGTAGGCTATGGCTACACCTTC. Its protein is CASSLAGPVGYGYTF. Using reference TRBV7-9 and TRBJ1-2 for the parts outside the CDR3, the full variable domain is DTGVSQNPRHKITKRGQNVTFRCDPISEHNRLYWYRQTLGQGPEFLTYFQNEAQLEKSRLLSDRFSAERPKGSFSTLEIQRTEQGDSAMYLCASSLAGPVGYGYTFGSGTRLTVV.

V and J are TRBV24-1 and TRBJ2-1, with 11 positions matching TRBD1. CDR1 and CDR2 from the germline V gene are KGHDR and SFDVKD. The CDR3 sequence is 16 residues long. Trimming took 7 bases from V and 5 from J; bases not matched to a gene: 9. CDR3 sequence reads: CATSGWGQGVNNEQFF. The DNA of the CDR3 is TGTGCCACCAGCGGTTGGGGACAGGGGGTAAACAATGAGCAGTTCTTC.

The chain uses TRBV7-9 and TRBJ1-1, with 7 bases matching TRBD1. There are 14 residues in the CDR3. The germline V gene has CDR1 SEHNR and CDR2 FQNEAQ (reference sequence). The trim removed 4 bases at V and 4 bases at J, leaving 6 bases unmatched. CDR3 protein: CASSSDRVTTEAFF. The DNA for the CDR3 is TGTGCCAGCAGCTCCGACAGGGTTACCACTGAAGCTTTCTTT.